These 4 T cell receptor beta chains share one sample of origin, sequenced in a study of molecular identifiers for immune sequencing clone quantification (dated by TCRdb to the late 2010s). Library preparation used PCR. Sequencing instrument: Illumina HiSeq 4000. TCRdb reanalyzed the raw reads on its own, using fastp at Q25 for trimming and MiXCR for clone calling, and kept in-frame beta chains. One record per CDR3 amino acid sequence lists the most common genes and DNA. This sample is represented by approximately 550,000 distinct CDR3 sequences; about a fifth of them were singletons. 0.7% to 1% of the sample lies in the top ten. The sample was naive CD8+ T cells from blood, with Jurkat cell RNA spiked in. The sample's cell subset or site label, decoded: FACS-sorted CD8+CD4-CCR7+CD45RA+ naive T cells. These receptors were collected from a human donor in good health. Some libraries in this study had Jurkat cell RNA spiked in.

The table lists this clonotype with many counts. The V gene is TRBV4-3, the J gene TRBJ2-7; unclear D gene. Trimming took off 1 base at V and 4 bases at J, with 11 bases between the two ends. The CDR3 is 14 residues long. In germline, CDR1 is LGHNA, CDR2 YSLEER. CDR3 nucleotide sequence: TGCGCCAGCAGCCAAGGAACACGTGGGTACGAGCAGTACTTC. Translation: CASSQGTRGYEQYF.

Only a few counts were recorded for this clonotype. The chain is built from TRBV24-1 and TRBJ2-7; TRBD1 matches 12 bases. CDR3 length equals 15 residues. V dropped 4 bases and J dropped 6; count of bases not matched to a gene: 6. In germline, CDR1 is KGHDR, CDR2 SFDVKD. CDR3 region: CATSDAGTGGLEQYF. CDR3 nucleotides: TGTGCCACCAGTGACGCCGGGACAGGGGGCCTCGAGCAGTACTTC.

In this sample, this clonotype turned up many times. The rearrangement uses TRBV2 and TRBJ1-2; no clear D gene. CDR3 size: 15 residues. The germline gives CDR1 SNHLY, CDR2 FYNNEI. V was shortened by 10 bases and J by 3 bases, with 21 bases between the two germline ends. The CDR3 here is CATMRLAGTDYGYTF. Written as DNA, the CDR3 is TGTGCCACCATGCGATTAGCTGGCACGGACTATGGCTACACCTTC.

Turning to this clonotype: A much bigger clone sits one base away, suggesting this may be a read error. This chain connects TRBV6-2 or TRBV6-3 to TRBJ1-5; D unresolved. The germline V gene has CDR1 MNHEY and CDR2 SVGEGT. CDR3 length equals 14 residues. In DNA, the CDR3 is TGTGCCGGCAGTTCGGGGTTGGCGGTTCAGCCCCAGCATTTT. This encodes CAGSSGLAVQPQHF.